The sequence of this TCR beta chain was determined in a study of T cells after posttransplantation cyclophosphamide. Study-level findings and limits: After PTCy, TRB diversity resembled that of CNI/methotrexate controls. Later post-transplant blood repertoires were often dominated by donor CD8+ memory clones.

Busulfan-fludarabine conditioning, marrow transplant, and cyclophosphamide on days +3 and +4 were administered. Sequencing was performed with immunoSEQ multiplex PCR; in TCRdb, only in-frame clones are kept and a portion is missing. Altogether 24,000 or so clones were found in the sample, and no singletons occur. In this sample, this clone turned up many times. Its antigen is currently unknown. The material was PBMCs, obtained after allogeneic stem cell transplant with posttransplant cyclophosphamide. The source of this sequence is a male patient younger than 30 who received an allogeneic stem cell transplant from a related donor, was CMV-positive, and had no GVHD. Some T cells may be the graft donor's.

Written as DNA, the CDR3 is TGCGCCAGCAGCCAAGATGAGTTCTCCTACGAGCAGTACTTC. Translating it yields CASSQDEFSYEQYF. The J gene is TRBJ2-7, the V gene TRBV4-1; D is unclear. CDR1 is MGHRA, CDR2 YSYEKL, per germline. This CDR3 region has 14 residues. Trimming pared 0 bases from V and 0 bases from J, leaving 6 bases between.